Each of the 19 T cell receptor beta chains below was sequenced from the same sample in a study of radiation and T cells in renal cell carcinoma. This sample's treatment: 15 Gy SBRT to primary tumor, nephrectomy 4 weeks later. Using immunoSEQ multiplex PCR, the repertoire was profiled, and TCRdb retains in-frame clones only, with some absent. The repertoire holds 15,000 to 20,000 clones, with about 50% as singletons. The source material was tumor tissue, sampled from a patient whose treatment included radiotherapy and nephrectomy. Receptors were obtained from a man aged 45-60 years with renal cell carcinoma.

This clone was seen a handful of times. The chain carries TRBV5-1 and TRBJ2-2; D uncertain. The CDR3 spans 14 residues. Germline assignment: CDR1 SGHRS and CDR2 YFSETQ. The V and J ends lost 0 bases and 6 bases respectively, with 9 bases between them. The CDR3 bases are TGCGCCAGCAGCTTGGCCGGGTTACCCGGGGAGCTGTTTTTT. Protein product: CASSLAGLPGELFF.

V and J are TRBV7-8 and TRBJ2-7; a possible D gene is TRBD1 (6 bases). Germline CDR1 is SGHVS and CDR2 is FQNEAQ. V lost 1 base and J lost 2, with 15 bases in between. This CDR3 spans 16 amino acids. The CDR3 nucleotides are TGTGCCAGCAGCTTAGACAAGCCGGACAGAACCTACGAGCAGTACTTC. It yields the protein CASSLDKPDRTYEQYF. Full variable domain (missing parts from reference TRBV7-8 and TRBJ2-7): GAGVSQSPRYKVAKRGQDVALRCDPISGHVSLFWYQQALGQGPEFLTYFQNEAQLDKSGLPSDRFFAERPEGSVSTLKIQRTQQEDSAVYLCASSLDKPDRTYEQYFGPGTRLTVT.

V usage is TRBV9 and J usage is TRBJ1-4; D is possibly TRBD1 (5 bases). Trimming removed 3 bases at V and 4 bases at J, with 16 bases between. This CDR3 is 16 amino acids long. CDR1 is SGDLS and CDR2 is YYNGEE in the germline V gene. In DNA, the CDR3 is TGTGCCAGCAGCGCCGGGGGGACCGGAGTTAATGAAAAACTGTTTTTT. Encoded protein: CASSAGGTGVNEKLFF.

The chain employs TRBV2 and TRBJ1-4; D is unclear. The V end was cut by 3 bases, the J end by 0 bases, with 8 bases between. Germline V CDR1 and CDR2: SNHLY, FYNNEI. The CDR3 has 15 amino acids. The CDR3 sequence: CASSDPTTTNEKLFF. In DNA, the CDR3 is TGTGCCAGCAGTGATCCGACTACAACTAATGAAAAACTGTTTTTT.

The rearrangement links TRBV29-1 to TRBJ2-1; 8 bases match TRBD2. In germline, CDR1 is SQVTM, CDR2 ANQGSEA. V shed 0 bases, J shed 5 bases, and the junction held 6 bases outside the gene matches. This CDR3 is built from 15 residues. The CDR3 coding sequence is TGCAGCGTTGAAGATAGCAGCGGGGGCAACAATGAGCAGTTCTTC. As protein: CSVEDSSGGNNEQFF.

This clone was counted only a few times. The chain has TRBV5-1 and TRBJ1-2; no definite D call. Germline CDR1 reads SGHRS; CDR2 reads YFSETQ. The CDR3 is 15 residues long. The V gene lost 0 bases and the J gene lost 2 bases, with 11 bases spanning the gap. The CDR3 reads CASSLAGFRNYGYTF. DNA for the CDR3: TGCGCCAGCAGCTTGGCCGGTTTTCGAAACTATGGCTACACCTTC.

There are a few counts of this clone. Written as DNA, the CDR3 is TGCGCCAGCAGCACGGGACAGCCTCGAGCTAACTATGGCTACACCTTC. This sequence encodes CASSTGQPRANYGYTF. The rearrangement uses TRBV5-1 and TRBJ1-2; TRBD1 aligns across 7 bases. Trimming at V came to 4 bases and at J to 0 bases, leaving 9 bases not matched to a gene. The V gene's germline CDR1 is SGHRS and CDR2 YFSETQ. CDR3 length equals 16 residues.

This chain connects TRBV2 to TRBJ2-2, with TRBD1 as a possible D gene (5 bases). CDR3 length: 16 residues. Germline CDR1 reads SNHLY; CDR2 reads FYNNEI. Trimming stripped 1 base from V and 0 bases from J, with 9 bases between. In nucleotides, the CDR3 is TGTGCCAGCAGTGAAGAGGGCAGGGCGAACACCGGGGAGCTGTTTTTT. Translating gives CASSEEGRANTGELFF.

This clone was recorded once. J is TRBJ2-7 and V is TRBV29-1; the match to TRBD1 covers 11 bases. V was clipped by 5 bases and J by 2 bases; unmatched bases: 8. Looked up from germline, CDR1 is SQVTM and CDR2 is ANQGSEA. The CDR3 has 15 amino acids. The CDR3 region is CSVHDPGQGAYEQYF. In DNA, the CDR3 is TGCAGCGTTCACGACCCGGGACAGGGGGCCTACGAGCAGTACTTC.

The V call is TRBV29-1, the J call TRBJ2-5; 8 bases are a match to TRBD1. Germline CDR1 and CDR2: SQVTM and ANQGSEA. The CDR3 length is 13 residues. J was trimmed by 6 bases and V by 7 bases; bases with no gene match: 10. The CDR3 spells CSAGQGAGKTQYF. Written as DNA, the CDR3 is TGCAGCGCTGGGCAGGGGGCAGGAAAGACCCAGTACTTC.

The rearrangement uses TRBV7-2 and TRBJ2-3, with TRBD1 matching 8 bases. This CDR3 spans 15 amino acids. CDR1 is SGHTA and CDR2 is FQGNSA in the germline V gene. The junction had 5 bases not matched to a gene; V was cut back by 5 bases and J by 1 base. CDR3: CASSPQGAGTDTQYF. CDR3 DNA sequence: TGTGCCAGCAGCCCCCAGGGGGCAGGCACAGATACGCAGTATTTT.

The V call is TRBV7-2, the J call TRBJ1-1; 7 positions match TRBD1. This CDR3 comprises 14 residues. CDR1 SGHTA and CDR2 FQGNSA come from the germline V gene. Losses at the gene ends were 3 bases for V and 1 base for J; bases not matched to a gene: 2. CDR3 protein: CASSFQGENTEAFF. In nucleotides, the CDR3 is TGTGCCAGCAGCTTCCAGGGGGAGAACACTGAAGCTTTCTTT.

This clone turned up a few times. The chain uses TRBV5-1 and TRBJ2-2, with 10 bases lining up with TRBD2. CDR1 and CDR2 from the germline V gene are SGHRS and YFSETQ. The CDR3 loop spans 16 amino acids. V lost 2 bases and J lost 6; bases outside the gene matches: 7. CDR3 loop: CASSFSTSGASGELFF. As DNA, the CDR3 is TGCGCCAGCAGCTTTAGTACTAGCGGGGCCTCCGGGGAGCTGTTTTTT. Drawing the rest from reference TRBV5-1 and TRBJ2-2, the complete variable domain is KAGVTQTPRYLIKTRGQQVTLSCSPISGHRSVSWYQQTPGQGLQFLFEYFSETQRNKGNFPGRFSGRQFSNSRSEMNVSTLELGDSALYLCASSFSTSGASGELFFGEGSRLTVL.

V usage is TRBV30 and J usage is TRBJ2-1; D remains ambiguous. CDR3 length: 10 residues. The germline CDR1 and CDR2 sequences are GTSNPN and SVGIG (reference sequence). V was clipped by 5 bases and J by 8 bases, with 7 bases between them. CDR3 amino acids: CAWGLYEQFF. The CDR3 DNA reads TGTGCCTGGGGGCTCTATGAGCAGTTCTTC.

This sequence joins TRBV28 and TRBJ2-4, with D perhaps TRBD1 (5 bases). CDR3 length: 14 residues. The V end was cut by 11 bases, the J end by 2 bases, with 16 bases between. Germline loops: CDR1 MDHEN, CDR2 SYDVKM. The CDR3 nucleotides read TGTGCCGCCCAAGGGGCACCTCCCAAAAACATTCAGTACTTC. The encoded protein is CAAQGAPPKNIQYF.

The gene calls are TRBV7-6 and TRBJ2-5; 12 positions match TRBD2. Germline-derived CDR1 and CDR2 are SGHVS and FNYEAQ. This CDR3 is 16 amino acids long. V was clipped by 5 bases and J by 0 bases; unmatched bases: 4. The CDR3 region has the DNA TGTGCCAGCAGCCGAGGGACTAGCGGGTACCAAGAGACCCAGTACTTC. This gives the protein CASSRGTSGYQETQYF.

For the CDR3, the DNA is TGTGCCAGCAGCCGGACAGCCCTGAACACTGAAGCTTTCTTT. Its protein is CASSRTALNTEAFF. The chain combines TRBV5-5 with TRBJ1-1, with D perhaps TRBD1 (6 bases). The V and J ends lost 4 bases and 0 bases respectively, with 10 bases between them. In germline, CDR1 is SGHKS, CDR2 YYEKEE (reference sequence). The CDR3 has 14 amino acids.

This clone is medium-sized. The chain links TRBV10-3 to TRBJ1-2; possibly TRBD1 for D (6 bases). The V gene's germline CDR1 is ENHRY and CDR2 SYGVKD. V lost 4 bases to trimming and J lost 0 bases, with 12 bases between them. The CDR3 length is 15 residues. The CDR3 sequence is CAISVDRPSNYGYTF. Here the CDR3 DNA reads TGTGCCATCAGTGTAGACAGGCCCTCTAACTATGGCTACACCTTC.

This clone was counted between two and nine times. V is TRBV5-1 and J is TRBJ1-2, with D tentatively TRBD1 (6 bases). This CDR3 comprises 13 residues. Trimming shortened V by 0 bases and J by 4 bases, and 7 bases separated the two germline ends. Germline CDR1 SGHRS, CDR2 YFSETQ. The CDR3 DNA is TGCGCCAGCAGCTTGGAGACAGGCTATGGCTACACCTTC. This gives the protein CASSLETGYGYTF. The variable domain in full, completed from reference TRBV5-1 and TRBJ1-2, reads KAGVTQTPRYLIKTRGQQVTLSCSPISGHRSVSWYQQTPGQGLQFLFEYFSETQRNKGNFPGRFSGRQFSNSRSEMNVSTLELGDSALYLCASSLETGYGYTFGSGTRLTVV.